The rows below give T cell receptor beta chains drawn from one sample of a study of CD4 T cells in relation to SARS-CoV-2 and coronaviruses. Sequencing was performed with immunoSEQ multiplex PCR; in TCRdb, only in-frame clones are kept and a portion is missing. The data show 20,000 to 25,000 clones, about 70% seen once. Which antigens these TCRs recognize remains unknown. Sequenced: CD4+ T cells from PBMCs, cultured in vitro. The origin of the receptors is a human donor in good health. CDR3s include the opening cysteine and the closing phenylalanine or tryptophan. The order of the fields is V gene, J gene, clone size, D gene, CDR3 DNA, CDR3 protein. A D gene is named only where the DNA matches it firmly. Clone size, where shown, is once, few, many, or a class for clones that have expanded.

TRBV6-5,TRBJ1-2,.,.,TGTGCCAGCAGAAGGAGTTCAGGTCCTGTTTCTGGCTACACCTTC,CASRRSSGPVSGYTF
TRBV5-6,TRBJ2-1,few,.,TGTGCCAGCAGCTGGTACGGGGACGCTTACAATGAGCAGTTCTTC,CASSWYGDAYNEQFF
TRBV7-8,TRBJ2-1,few,TRBD2,TGTGCCAGCAGCTTAATGCTAGCGGGAGTTGAGCAGTTCTTC,CASSLMLAGVEQFF
TRBV4-1,TRBJ1-3,.,.,TGCGCCAGCAGCCAAGACGACGCTGGAAACACCATATATTTT,CASSQDDAGNTIYF
TRBV5-4,TRBJ2-2,.,TRBD1,TGTGCCAGCAGCTACAGGGGGCGGACCGGGGAGCTGTTTTTT,CASSYRGRTGELFF
TRBV29-1,TRBJ1-4,.,.,TGCAGCGTGGCCAGAGAGATTAATGAAAAACTGTTTTTT,CSVAREINEKLFF
TRBV14,TRBJ1-6,.,TRBD1,TGTGCCAGCAGCCAATCAGGGGGCGTCTCACCCCTCCACTTT,CASSQSGGVSPLHF
TRBV28,TRBJ1-2,.,TRBD1,TGTGCCAGCAGTCAAGGGACAGGGGTACTCTATGGCTACACCTTC,CASSQGTGVLYGYTF
TRBV7-3,TRBJ2-5,.,TRBD2,TGTGCCAGCTCGGCGGGAGGAGAGACCCAGTACTTC,CASSAGGETQYF
TRBV28,TRBJ2-7,.,.,TGTGCCAGCAGTTTAAGAGGCAGTGGAACCTACGAGCAGTACTTC,CASSLRGSGTYEQYF
TRBV12-3/TRBV12-4,TRBJ1-1,.,.,TGTGCCAGCAGTTTAGATACAGGTACCGAAGCTTTCTTT,CASSLDTGTEAFF
TRBV2,TRBJ1-1,.,.,TGTGCCAGCCGTGGAAATATACGGTCGTACACTGAAGCTTTCTTT,CASRGNIRSYTEAFF
TRBV5-6,TRBJ2-1,.,.,TGTGCCAGCAGCTTGGGAGACGATGAGCAGTTCTTC,CASSLGDDEQFF
TRBV7-3,TRBJ2-2,.,.,TGTGCCAGCAGCCTGGGACTCTCGAACACCGGGGAGCTGTTTTTT,CASSLGLSNTGELFF
TRBV6-5,TRBJ1-6,few,.,TGTGCCAGCAGTTGGGGGTTGGTTAATTCACCCCTCCACTTT,CASSWGLVNSPLHF
TRBV30,TRBJ2-5,once,TRBD2,TGTGCCTGGAGTTCGGGACTAGCGGGATTGAGGGAGACCCAGTACTTC,CAWSSGLAGLRETQYF
TRBV28,TRBJ2-7,.,.,TGTGCCAGCAGTTTATCGCAGGGTAAGGGGCAGTACTTC,CASSLSQGKGQYF
TRBV25-1,TRBJ1-1,few,TRBD1,TGTGCCAGCACCTCGGACAGGGCTCTCACTGAAGCTTTCTTT,CASTSDRALTEAFF
TRBV7-3,TRBJ1-1,.,.,TGTGCCAGCAGCCTTGGGACACCGAACACTGAAGCTTTCTTT,CASSLGTPNTEAFF
TRBV3-1/TRBV3-2,TRBJ1-1,.,.,TGTGCCAGCAGCCAAGACGGGGTGAACACTGAAGCTTTCTTT,CASSQDGVNTEAFF
TRBV12-3/TRBV12-4,TRBJ2-7,.,.,TGTGCCAGCAGTCCCGCTGGGGGCGAGCAGTACTTC,CASSPAGGEQYF
TRBV2,TRBJ1-6,.,.,TGTGCCAGCAGGGGGGAGGGGAATTCACCCCTCCACTTT,CASRGEGNSPLHF
TRBV19,TRBJ2-1,few,TRBD1,TGTGCCAGTAGTCCCACCGACAGGGGAGCCTACAATGAGCAGTTCTTC,CASSPTDRGAYNEQFF
TRBV6-5,TRBJ1-2,few,.,TGTGCCAGCAGTCCTGGGGCCGACCCCCATGGCTACACCTTC,CASSPGADPHGYTF
TRBV5-1,TRBJ2-1,.,.,TGCGCCAGCAGTTCCGGCTACAATGAGCAGTTCTTC,CASSSGYNEQFF
TRBV20-1,TRBJ2-1,.,TRBD2,TGCAGTGCTAGTGGTGTTTTGGCGGGAGGGAAAAACAATGAGCAGTTCTTC,CSASGVLAGGKNNEQFF
TRBV6-5,TRBJ2-2,.,.,TGTGCCAGCATCAAGGGGACAACGAGCACCGGGGAGCTGTTTTTT,CASIKGTTSTGELFF
TRBV19,TRBJ2-5,.,TRBD2,TGTGCCAGTAGCCCTAGCGGGATCCCAGAGACCCAGTACTTC,CASSPSGIPETQYF
TRBV3-1/TRBV3-2,TRBJ2-7,.,TRBD2,TGTGCCAGCAGCCGACTAGCGGGAGTCTACGAGCAGTACTTC,CASSRLAGVYEQYF
TRBV28,TRBJ2-6,.,TRBD1,TGTGCCAGCAGTTACCTCAGGGGGCTATCAGGTTCTGGGGCCAACGTCCTGACTTTC,CASSYLRGLSGSGANVLTF
TRBV21-1,TRBJ1-2,.,.,TGTGCCAGCAGCAAAGTAGGGGGCCGACAGGGGGCGGTAAACTATGGCTACACCTTC,CASSKVGGRQGAVNYGYTF
TRBV14,TRBJ2-7,.,TRBD1,TGTGCCAGCAGCCAAGCGGGACAGGGTCACTACGAGCAGTACTTC,CASSQAGQGHYEQYF
TRBV19,TRBJ1-1,once,.,TGTGCCAGTAGTATTTTTAGGGCAAACACTGAAGCTTTCTTT,CASSIFRANTEAFF
TRBV5-1,TRBJ2-2,.,.,TGCGCCAGCAGTGGTGCTTACACCGGGGAGCTGTTTTTT,CASSGAYTGELFF
TRBV25-1,TRBJ1-1,.,.,TGTGCCAGCAGGAACCAGGGCTTAATGACTGAAGCTTTCTTT,CASRNQGLMTEAFF
TRBV7-9,TRBJ1-4,.,TRBD1,TGTGCCAGCAGCTCCCGACAGGGCCATAATGAAAAACTGTTTTTT,CASSSRQGHNEKLFF
TRBV15,TRBJ1-1,.,.,TGTGCCACCAGCGCCCGGGTCTTTAACACTGAAGCTTTCTTT,CATSARVFNTEAFF
TRBV7-2,TRBJ1-6,.,TRBD1,TGTGCCAGCAGCTTAGACAGGGGAGTCGGTAATTCACCCCTCCACTTT,CASSLDRGVGNSPLHF
TRBV19,TRBJ1-1,.,.,TGTGCCAGCAAGACGAGCAGCATGAACACTGAAGCTTTCTTT,CASKTSSMNTEAFF
TRBV27,TRBJ1-5,.,.,TGTGCCAGCAGACCTAGTGCAGGGACGAATCAGCCCCAGCATTTT,CASRPSAGTNQPQHF
TRBV2,TRBJ1-3,once,.,TGTGCCAGCAGTGAGGGCCAGGGCAACTCTGGAAACACCATATATTTT,CASSEGQGNSGNTIYF
TRBV20-1,TRBJ1-1,.,.,TGCAGTGCTAGTCCCCAGAACACTGAAGCTTTCTTT,CSASPQNTEAFF
TRBV11-2,TRBJ2-3,.,.,TGTGCCAGCAGCTTAGATCGCGAGATGAATACGCAGTATTTT,CASSLDREMNTQYF
TRBV11-2,TRBJ2-5,.,TRBD2,TGTGCCAGCAGCACAATGACTAGCGGAGGTAGAGAGACCCAGTACTTC,CASSTMTSGGRETQYF
TRBV27,TRBJ2-7,.,.,TGTGCCAGCAGTTTATTAGGGCGACAGGCCGAGCAGTACTTC,CASSLLGRQAEQYF
TRBV18,TRBJ1-5,.,.,TGTGCCAGCTCACCACCCGACTCCCATCAGCCCCAGCATTTT,CASSPPDSHQPQHF